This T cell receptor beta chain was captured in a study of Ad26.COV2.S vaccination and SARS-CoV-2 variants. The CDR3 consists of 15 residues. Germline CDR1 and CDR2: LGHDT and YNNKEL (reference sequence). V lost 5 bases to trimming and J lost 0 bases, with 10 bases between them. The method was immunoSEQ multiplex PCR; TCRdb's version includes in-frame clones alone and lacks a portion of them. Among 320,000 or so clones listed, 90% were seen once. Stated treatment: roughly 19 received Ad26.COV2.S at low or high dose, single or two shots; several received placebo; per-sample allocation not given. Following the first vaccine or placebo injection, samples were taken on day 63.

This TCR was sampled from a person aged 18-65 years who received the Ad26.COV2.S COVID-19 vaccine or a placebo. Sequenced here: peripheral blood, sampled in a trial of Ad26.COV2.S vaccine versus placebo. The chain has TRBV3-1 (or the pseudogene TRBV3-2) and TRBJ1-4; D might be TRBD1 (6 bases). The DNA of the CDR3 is TGTGCCAGCAGCTCCGGGACAACAACTAATGAAAAACTGTTTTTT. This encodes CASSSGTTTNEKLFF.